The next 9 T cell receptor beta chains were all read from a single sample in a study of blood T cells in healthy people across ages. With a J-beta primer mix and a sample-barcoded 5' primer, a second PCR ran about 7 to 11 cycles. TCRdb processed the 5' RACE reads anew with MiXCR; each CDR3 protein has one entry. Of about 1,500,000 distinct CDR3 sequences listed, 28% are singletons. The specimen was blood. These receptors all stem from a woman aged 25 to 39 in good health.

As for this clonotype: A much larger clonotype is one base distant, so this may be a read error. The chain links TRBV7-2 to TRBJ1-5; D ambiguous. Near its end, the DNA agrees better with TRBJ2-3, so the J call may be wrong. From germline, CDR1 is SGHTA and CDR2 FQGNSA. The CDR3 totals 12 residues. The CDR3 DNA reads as TGTGCCAGCAGCTTAAAAGGTCAGCCCCAGTATTTT. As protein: CASSLKGQPQYF.

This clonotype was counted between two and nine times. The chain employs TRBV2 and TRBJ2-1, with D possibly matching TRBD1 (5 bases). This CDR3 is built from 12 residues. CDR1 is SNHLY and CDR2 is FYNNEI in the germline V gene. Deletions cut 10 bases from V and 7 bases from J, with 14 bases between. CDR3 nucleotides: TGTGCCACCCAGGGATATTCGAATGAGCAGTTCTTC. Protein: CATQGYSNEQFF.

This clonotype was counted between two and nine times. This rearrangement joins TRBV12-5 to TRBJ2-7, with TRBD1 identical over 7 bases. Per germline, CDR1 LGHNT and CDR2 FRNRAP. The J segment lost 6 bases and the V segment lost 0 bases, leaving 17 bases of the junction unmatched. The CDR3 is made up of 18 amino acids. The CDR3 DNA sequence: TGTGCTAGTGGTTTGGTAATGAGAACAGGGGAAGGGTTCGTCGAGCAGTACTTC. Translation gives CASGLVMRTGEGFVEQYF.

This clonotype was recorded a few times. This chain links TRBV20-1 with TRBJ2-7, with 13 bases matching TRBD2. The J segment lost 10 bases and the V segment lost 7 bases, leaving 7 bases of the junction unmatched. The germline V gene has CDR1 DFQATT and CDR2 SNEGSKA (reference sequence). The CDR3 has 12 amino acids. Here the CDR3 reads CSVELAGGRQYF. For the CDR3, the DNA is TGCAGTGTTGAACTAGCGGGGGGGCGTCAGTACTTC.

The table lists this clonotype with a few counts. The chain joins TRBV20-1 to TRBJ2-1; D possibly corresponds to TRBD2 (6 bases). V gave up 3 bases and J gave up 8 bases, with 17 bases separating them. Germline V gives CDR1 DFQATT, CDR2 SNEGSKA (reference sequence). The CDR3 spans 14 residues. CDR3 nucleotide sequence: TGCAGTGCTAGGGAGGGGACGAGGGATGATGAGCAGTTCTTC. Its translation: CSAREGTRDDEQFF.

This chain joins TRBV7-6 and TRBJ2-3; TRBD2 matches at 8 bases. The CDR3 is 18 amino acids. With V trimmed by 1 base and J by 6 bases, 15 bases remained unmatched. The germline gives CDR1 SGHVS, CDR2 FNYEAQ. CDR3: CASSLVRPSAGDIDTQYF. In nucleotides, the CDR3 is TGTGCCAGCAGCTTAGTCAGACCCTCAGCGGGGGACATCGATACGCAGTATTTT.

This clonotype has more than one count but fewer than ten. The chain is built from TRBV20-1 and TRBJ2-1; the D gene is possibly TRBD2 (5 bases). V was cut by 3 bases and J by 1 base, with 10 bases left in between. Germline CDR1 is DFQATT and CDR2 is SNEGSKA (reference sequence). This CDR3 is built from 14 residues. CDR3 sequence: CSARDWGSYNEQFF. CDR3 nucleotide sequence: TGCAGTGCTAGGGACTGGGGATCCTACAATGAGCAGTTCTTC.

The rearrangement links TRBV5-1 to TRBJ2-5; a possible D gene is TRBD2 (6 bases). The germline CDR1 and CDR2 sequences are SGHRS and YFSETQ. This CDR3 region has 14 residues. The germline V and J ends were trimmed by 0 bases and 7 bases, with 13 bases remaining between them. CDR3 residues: CASSLEGAGGTQYF. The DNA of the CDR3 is TGCGCCAGCAGCTTGGAAGGGGCCGGGGGGACCCAGTACTTC.

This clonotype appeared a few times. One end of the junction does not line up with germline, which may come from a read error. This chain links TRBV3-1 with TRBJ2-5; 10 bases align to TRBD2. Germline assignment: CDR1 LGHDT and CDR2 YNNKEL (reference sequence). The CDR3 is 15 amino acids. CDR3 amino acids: CVSSQVQRGGEEQYF. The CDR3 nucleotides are TGTGTCAGCAGCCAAGTGCAGCGGGGGGGCGAAGAGCAGTACTTC.